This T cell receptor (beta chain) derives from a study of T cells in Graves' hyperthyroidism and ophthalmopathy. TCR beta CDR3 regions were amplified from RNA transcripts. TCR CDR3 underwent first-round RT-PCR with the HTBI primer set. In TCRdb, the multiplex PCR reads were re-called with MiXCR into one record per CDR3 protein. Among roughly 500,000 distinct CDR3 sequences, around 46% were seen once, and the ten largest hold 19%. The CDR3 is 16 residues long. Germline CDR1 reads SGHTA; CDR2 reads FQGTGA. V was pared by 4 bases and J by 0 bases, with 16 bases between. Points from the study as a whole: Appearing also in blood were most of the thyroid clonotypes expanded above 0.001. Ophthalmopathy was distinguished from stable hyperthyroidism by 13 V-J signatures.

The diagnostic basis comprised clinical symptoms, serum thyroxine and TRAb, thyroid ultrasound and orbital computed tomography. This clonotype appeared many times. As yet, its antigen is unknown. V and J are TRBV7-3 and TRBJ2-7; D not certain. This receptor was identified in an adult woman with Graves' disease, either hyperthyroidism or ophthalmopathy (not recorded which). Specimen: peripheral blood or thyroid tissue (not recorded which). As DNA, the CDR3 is TGTGCCAGCAGCTCTTATATCGGGCCTCTCTCCTACGAGCAGTACTTC. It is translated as CASSSYIGPLSYEQYF.